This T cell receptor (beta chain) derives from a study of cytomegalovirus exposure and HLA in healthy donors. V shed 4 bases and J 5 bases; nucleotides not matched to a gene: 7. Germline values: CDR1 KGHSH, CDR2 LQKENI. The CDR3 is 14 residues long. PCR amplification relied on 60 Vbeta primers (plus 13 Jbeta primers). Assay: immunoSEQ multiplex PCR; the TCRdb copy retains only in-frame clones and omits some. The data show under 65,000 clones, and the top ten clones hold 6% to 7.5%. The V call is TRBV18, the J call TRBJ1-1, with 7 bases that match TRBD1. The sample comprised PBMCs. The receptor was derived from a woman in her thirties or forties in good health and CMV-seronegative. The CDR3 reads CASSLRQGTTEAFF. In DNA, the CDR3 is TGTGCCAGCTCACTACGACAGGGCACAACTGAAGCTTTCTTT.